This T cell receptor beta chain was captured by sequencing in a study of Graves' ophthalmopathy and Graves' hyperthyroidism. Stable hyperthyroidism meant no ophthalmopathy within 18 months of follow-up. Hyperthyroidism in these 18- to 65-year-old patients was newly diagnosed, lasting under 2 months. Study findings and constraints: Ophthalmopathy and stable hyperthyroidism were discriminated by a 13-signature model, with roughly 88% sensitivity and 81.08% specificity. Predictions made by the model for ophthalmopathy progression reached over 55% sensitivity and less than 80% specificity.

Amplification from RNA transcripts yielded the TCR beta CDR3 regions. First-round RT-PCR with HTBI primers preceded a second-round multiplex PCR. Each CDR3 protein is one row after TCRdb ran MiXCR on the multiplex PCR reads. The sample gives 500,000 to 700,000 distinct CDR3 sequences, about a fifth of which show up once; roughly 6.9% is in the top ten. The length of the CDR3 is 13 residues. V dropped 2 bases and J dropped 2 bases, with 9 bases sitting between them. Per germline, CDR1 DFQATT and CDR2 SNEGSKA (reference sequence). As for this clonotype: Its antigen is currently unknown.

The TCR was taken from a woman aged 18-30 years with stable Graves' hyperthyroidism. Some clones in this sample may be carry-over from other donors' samples. The specimen was peripheral blood. The chain recombines TRBV20-1 with TRBJ1-1; D not resolved. CDR3 DNA: TGCAGTGCTAGATCTCAGCCTAACACTGAAGCTTTCTTT. This codes for CSARSQPNTEAFF.